The following is a T cell receptor (beta chain) sequence with its context. Its specific antigen is unknown. No clone much larger than this one lies a single base away; base qualities are absent. The sample belongs to a study of blood T cell repertoires in COVID-19 (dated by TCRdb to 2019 to 2021). About the study as a whole: Collaborator samples came from the United States, Italy and Spain and covered acute and convalescent phases of COVID-19. The material from the prospective study consisted of cDNA or gDNA derived from T cells, B-cell-depleted T cells, or PBMCs. Where available, HLA class I and class II types were taken from metadata supplied by the sample provider and were not determined by assay-based typing. The samples were drawn from the first 160 participants of the ongoing ImmuneRACE study and from 1,254 subjects provided by 6 global collaborators. A freely available public database, intended as a resource for researchers studying the immune response to SARS-CoV-2, is where the repertoires were released. Subjects who had been exposed to COVID-19, were actively infected with it, or had recovered from it provided the deeply sampled blood TCRbeta repertoires that made up the dataset. A de-identified subject ID, COVID-19 status, age in years and sex were almost always included in the sample metadata.

The immunoSEQ Assay, a bias-controlled multiplex PCR, was used to amplify TCRbeta CDR3 regions from genomic DNA. In the authors' own workflow: The number of nucleated cells in each sample was estimated from the amplification of reference gene primers within the assay. To quantify the absolute abundance of each unique TCRbeta CDR3 rearrangement, sequence reads were collapsed and filtered. Productive Simpson clonality was computed per sample as the square root of Simpson's diversity index over productive rearrangements. TCRdb retrieved this table from immuneACCESS and kept in-frame rearrangements only. Not all clones are present; in checked studies, unresolved V genes account for under half, and no reason is known for the remainder. The DNA was the basis for D and trimming; V, J and clone size are from that table. A total of roughly 16,000 clones appear in this sample, 88% of them only once. The ten top clones hold around 2.9% of the sample.

What the research found in general, with its limitations: The quantity of clinical and demographic metadata differed by source and by participant and was supplied without curation.

Collaborating institutions collected whole blood in K2EDTA tubes following their own protocols. For TCRbeta analysis, collaborators shipped samples in one of three forms: frozen whole blood, isolated PBMCs, or DNA extracted from either of those sample types. Sequencing was carried out using peripheral blood. This sequence was found in a human donor in a cohort sampled during active COVID-19.

The CDR3 corresponds to CASSSPRGGAAGANVLTF. The DNA sequence follows: TGTGCCAGCAGCTCGCCTCGAGGGGGGGCTGCTGGGGCCAACGTCCTGACTTTC. The V gene is TRBV7-9 and the J gene is TRBJ2-6; matching of 7 bases hints at TRBD2 as the D gene. The germline V gene (reference sequence) gives CDR1 as SEHNR and CDR2 as FQNEAQ. The CDR3, from cysteine to phenylalanine, totals 18 residues. Only the CDR3 DNA is retained, 54 bases long and in frame from the first base. V is clipped by 4 bases and J by 2 bases, and the sequence between their germline boundaries is 18 bases long.